This T cell receptor beta chain derives from a study of tumor-infiltrating lymphocytes in primary liver carcinoma. Study-level information: All lesions had stage T1-T3 N0M0 and roughly 4.2 to 10 cm widths.

Starting material of 400 to 600 ng total RNA yielded TCR beta cDNA via a constant-region primer. Three nested multiplex PCR rounds, a slightly modified ARM-PCR, produced the libraries for TCR beta. Each of the first two PCR rounds ran approximately 11 cycles with TRBV1-TRBV30 forward and C-beta reverse primers. TCRdb ran MiXCR on the multiplex PCR reads and lists one entry per CDR3 protein. The table shows roughly 78,000 distinct CDR3 sequences, with around 75% occurring only once. Both RNA and DNA were isolated together from around 20-30 mg of bulk tissue that had not been sorted. The study enrolled treatment-naive patients with chronic HBV infection. Points on this clonotype: One junction end does not reproduce the germline sequence, and a read error may be involved.

Germline-derived CDR1 and CDR2 are LNHNV and YYDKDF (reference sequence). The length of the CDR3 is 12 residues. V usage is TRBV15 and J usage is TRBJ1-2; D is unresolved. The TCR originated in a woman aged 60-75 years with primary liver carcinoma and hepatitis B virus infection. Sequencing used liver tumor tissue from sampling region 4. As for subset: tumor region T4, right-lateral pole. The CDR3 DNA reads as TGTGCCACCAGCGCGGCCAACTTTGGCTACACCTTC. Translating it yields CATSAANFGYTF.